These 31 T cell receptor beta chains share one sample of origin, sequenced in a study of CD8 T cells in Susac syndrome. An input of about 0.45 to 1 ug of RNA was subjected to reverse transcription using random hexamers. TCRdb reanalysed the immunoSEQ multiplex PCR reads using MiXCR and keeps one entry per CDR3 protein. The sample has approximately 200,000 distinct CDR3 sequences, roughly 94% seen once. Sequenced material: CD4+ T cells from PBMCs. These receptors all come from a human donor with multiple sclerosis.

The genes are TRBV30 and TRBJ1-1; D might be TRBD1 (5 bases). CDR3 length equals 15 residues. Trimming removed 2 bases from V and 4 bases from J, with 17 bases in between. The V gene's germline CDR1 is GTSNPN and CDR2 SVGIG (reference sequence). The CDR3 DNA reads as TGTGCCTGGAGTATCACCCTCGGGGGGAGCACTGAAGCTTTCTTT. Its protein product is CAWSITLGGSTEAFF.

The count of this clonotype is one. This chain links TRBV3-1 with TRBJ1-1; perhaps TRBD1 as D (5 bases). Germline values: CDR1 LGHDT, CDR2 YNNKEL (reference sequence). The CDR3 runs 14 residues. Trimming removed 6 bases from V and 5 bases from J, with 16 bases in between. The CDR3 DNA reads TGTGCCAGCAGTTTCTCCCAGGGTCGAACTGAAGCTTTCTTT. Protein: CASSFSQGRTEAFF.

The chain couples TRBV7-9 to TRBJ2-7, with D possibly matching TRBD2 (7 bases). The V gene's germline CDR1 is SEHNR and CDR2 FQNEAQ (reference sequence). This CDR3 spans 16 amino acids. V was shortened by 4 bases and J by 1 base, with 17 bases between the two germline ends. CDR3 nucleotides: TGTGCCAGCAGCTCCCTCACAGGGAGGGGATCCTACGAGCAGTACTTC. Its protein product is CASSSLTGRGSYEQYF. The variable domain in full, completed from reference TRBV7-9 and TRBJ2-7, reads DTGVSQNPRHKITKRGQNVTFRCDPISEHNRLYWYRQTLGQGPEFLTYFQNEAQLEKSRLLSDRFSAERPKGSFSTLEIQRTEQGDSAMYLCASSSLTGRGSYEQYFGPGTRLTVT.

V is TRBV12-3 or TRBV12-4 and J is TRBJ1-1, with D uncertain. Trimming took 3 bases from V and 0 from J, leaving 8 bases between them. The CDR3 runs to 14 residues. This CDR3 reads CASSFNGLNTEAFF. In nucleotides, the CDR3 is TGTGCCAGCAGTTTCAATGGATTGAACACTGAAGCTTTCTTT.

V is TRBV5-4 and J is TRBJ2-5; 7 bases are a match to TRBD1. CDR1 is SGHNT and CDR2 is YYREEE in the germline V gene (reference sequence). V lost 3 bases, J lost 2 bases, and 7 bases stayed unmatched. CDR3 length: 15 amino acids. The CDR3 nucleotides read TGTGCCAGCAGCTCTGGACAGGCCCTACAAGAGACCCAGTACTTC. Amino acids: CASSSGQALQETQYF.

This chain links TRBV3-1 with TRBJ1-4; D remains unclear. The CDR3 has 15 residues. The V and J ends lost 6 bases and 5 bases respectively, with 16 bases between them. Looked up from germline, CDR1 is LGHDT and CDR2 is YNNKEL (reference sequence). For the CDR3, the DNA is TGTGCCAGCAGTCCGATTCTTACTCTAAATGAAAAACTGTTTTTT. It is translated as CASSPILTLNEKLFF.

The chain combines TRBV20-1 with TRBJ2-1; 8 bases are shared with TRBD2. The CDR3 has 13 residues. Trimming cost V 7 bases and J 8 bases; bases outside gene matches: 10. The germline CDR1 and CDR2 sequences are DFQATT and SNEGSKA (reference sequence). The CDR3 sequence: CSVGSGGTYEQFF. CDR3 coding DNA: TGCAGTGTCGGCAGCGGGGGCACGTATGAGCAGTTCTTC.

The chain couples TRBV30 to TRBJ1-1; D unresolved. The ends were cut back, 0 bases at V and 0 bases at J, with 5 bases in the middle. The germline CDR1 and CDR2 sequences are GTSNPN and SVGIG (reference sequence). CDR3 size: 13 residues. The CDR3 DNA follows: TGTGCCTGGAGTGTCCAGTTGAACACTGAAGCTTTCTTT. Protein product: CAWSVQLNTEAFF. The entire variable domain, with the rest obtained from reference TRBV30 and TRBJ1-1, is as follows: SQTIHQWPATLVQPVGSPLSLECTVEGTSNPNLYWYRQAAGRGLQLLFYSVGIGQISSEVPQNLSASRPQDRQFILSSKKLLLSDSGFYLCAWSVQLNTEAFFGQGTRLTVV.

This chain uses TRBV7-2 with TRBJ2-4; 7 bases are shared with TRBD2. CDR3 length: 14 residues. CDR1 SGHTA and CDR2 FQGNSA come from the germline V gene. The V and J ends lost 5 bases and 8 bases, in that order; junction bases with no gene match: 9. CDR3 residues: CASSPRRGGDIQYF. The CDR3, as DNA: TGTGCCAGCAGCCCAAGGCGGGGAGGGGACATTCAGTACTTC. The variable domain in full, with the rest retrieved from reference TRBV7-2 and TRBJ2-4, is GAGVSQSPSNKVTEKGKDVELRCDPISGHTALYWYRQSLGQGLEFLIYFQGNSAPDKSGLPSDRFSAERTGGSVSTLTIQRTQQEDSAVYLCASSPRRGGDIQYFGAGTRLSVL.

This clonotype came up once. The CDR3 reads CSAYRFGTEAFF. The CDR3 DNA reads TGCAGTGCTTACCGTTTTGGCACTGAAGCTTTCTTT. This rearrangement joins TRBV20-1 to TRBJ1-1; no firm D call. Trimming stripped 5 bases from V and 4 bases from J, with 11 bases between. Germline CDR1 reads DFQATT; CDR2 reads SNEGSKA (reference sequence). CDR3 length: 12 amino acids.

The chain is built from TRBV29-1 and TRBJ1-2; D is perhaps TRBD1 (5 bases). V lost 6 bases and J lost 0, with 5 bases in between. Per germline, CDR1 SQVTM and CDR2 ANQGSEA. The CDR3 is 11 residues long. The DNA of the CDR3 is TGCAGCGTGACAGCTAACTATGGCTACACCTTC. Its protein product is CSVTANYGYTF.

This sequence joins TRBV20-1 and TRBJ2-5, with TRBD2 matching 9 bases. The CDR3 sequence is 16 residues long. Germline lookup yields CDR1 DFQATT and CDR2 SNEGSKA (reference sequence). The ends lost 1 base at V and 1 base at J; junction bases unmatched: 7. In DNA, the CDR3 is TGCAGTGCTAGAGGAGGTTCTAGCGGGGTCCAAGAGACCCAGTACTTC. Protein sequence: CSARGGSSGVQETQYF.

The V gene is TRBV20-1, the J gene TRBJ2-1, with 11 nucleotides matching TRBD2. The CDR3 consists of 14 residues. CDR1 is DFQATT, CDR2 SNEGSKA, per germline (reference sequence). Trimming at V came to 5 bases and at J to 9 bases, leaving 9 bases not matched to a gene. CDR3 region: CSAVAGGAHGEQFF. CDR3 in DNA: TGCAGTGCTGTAGCGGGGGGGGCCCACGGTGAGCAGTTCTTC.

The table lists this clonotype with a count of one. The chain links TRBV3-1 to TRBJ2-5; D is undetermined. The CDR3 totals 13 residues. Germline CDR1 LGHDT, CDR2 YNNKEL (reference sequence). V lost 4 bases, J lost 3 bases, and 9 bases lay in between. CDR3 residues: CASSPRPEETQYF. CDR3 DNA: TGTGCCAGCAGCCCTCGGCCCGAAGAGACCCAGTACTTC.

J is TRBJ2-7 and V is TRBV5-4, with a weak D call TRBD2 (6 bases). This CDR3 contains 18 residues. Germline CDR1 is SGHNT and CDR2 is YYREEE (reference sequence). V gave up 4 bases and J gave up 4 bases, with 27 bases separating them. DNA for the CDR3: TGTGCCAGCAGCCGCGGGATTACGGGCCTAAACCTTGCGTACGAGCAGTACGTC. Translated: CASSRGITGLNLAYEQYV.

The genes are TRBV15 and TRBJ1-5; D ambiguous. Germline V gives CDR1 LNHNV, CDR2 YYDKDF (reference sequence). The ends were cut back, 0 bases at V and 6 bases at J, with 18 bases in the middle. This CDR3 comprises 17 residues. The CDR3 coding sequence is TGTGCCACCAGCAGAGATCAGACTGGACGGGTCGTTCAGCCCCAGCATTTT. Translating it yields CATSRDQTGRVVQPQHF.

The chain links TRBV19 to TRBJ2-5, with 9 nucleotides matching TRBD2. The trim removed 5 bases at V and 2 bases at J, leaving 6 bases unmatched. CDR1 and CDR2 (germline): LNHDA, SQIVND (reference sequence). The CDR3 runs to 15 residues. In nucleotides, the CDR3 is TGTGCCAGTAGTTTGGCTAGCGGGGTACAAGAGACCCAGTACTTC. Its translation: CASSLASGVQETQYF.

The V gene is TRBV29-1, the J gene TRBJ1-4; D is possibly TRBD1 (5 bases). The V gene lost 4 bases and the J gene lost 5 bases, with 11 bases spanning the gap. Germline loops: CDR1 SQVTM, CDR2 ANQGSEA. CDR3 length: 13 amino acids. The CDR3 region has the DNA TGCAGCGTTGGGCAGGGAAGGAATGAAAAACTGTTTTTT. Protein sequence: CSVGQGRNEKLFF. The full variable domain, completed using reference TRBV29-1 and TRBJ1-4, is SAVISQKPSRDICQRGTSLTIQCQVDSQVTMMFWYRQQPGQSLTLIATANQGSEATYESGFVIDKFPISRPNLTFSTLTVSNMSPEDSSIYLCSVGQGRNEKLFFGSGTQLSVL.

V is TRBV24-1 and J is TRBJ2-1; no definite D call. The CDR3 has 15 residues. Trimming pared 5 bases from V and 0 bases from J, leaving 10 bases between. Germline V gene lookup returns CDR1 KGHDR and CDR2 SFDVKD. CDR3 bases: TGTGCCACCAGTGGAGAATCAAGCTCCTACAATGAGCAGTTCTTC. Encoded protein: CATSGESSSYNEQFF.

V gene TRBV20-1 combines with J gene TRBJ1-1; perhaps TRBD1 as D (6 bases). CDR3 size: 18 residues. V gave up 1 base and J gave up 3 bases, with 24 bases separating them. Per germline, CDR1 DFQATT and CDR2 SNEGSKA (reference sequence). The CDR3 coding sequence is TGCAGTGCTAGAGGGCCCATCGGGGTGGGGGCTTTTGACACTGAAGCTTTCTTT. It specifies CSARGPIGVGAFDTEAFF.

This chain uses TRBV29-1 with TRBJ2-7, with 10 bases that match TRBD1. V was pared by 7 bases and J by 4 bases, with 1 base of the junction left unmatched. The CDR3 covers 11 residues. The germline V gene has CDR1 SQVTM and CDR2 ANQGSEA. The CDR3 spells CSGTGGYEQYF. CDR3 coding DNA: TGCAGCGGGACAGGGGGGTACGAGCAGTACTTC.

This clonotype was counted once. The chain employs TRBV20-1 and TRBJ1-4; D is unresolved. The CDR3 contains 12 residues. From germline, CDR1 is DFQATT and CDR2 SNEGSKA (reference sequence). V was trimmed by 3 bases and J by 4 bases, leaving 6 bases between them. CDR3 in amino acids: CSASSRNEKLFF. The CDR3, as DNA: TGCAGTGCTAGCTCCCGTAATGAAAAACTGTTTTTT.

The chain couples TRBV29-1 to TRBJ2-1; D remains ambiguous. Germline V gene data show CDR1 as SQVTM and CDR2 as ANQGSEA. V was clipped by 4 bases and J by 3 bases, with 7 bases between them. CDR3 size: 12 residues. The CDR3 reads CSVGVHYNEQFF. The CDR3 bases are TGCAGCGTTGGGGTCCACTACAATGAGCAGTTCTTC.

The J gene is TRBJ2-5, the V gene TRBV5-1; D may match TRBD1 or TRBD2 (6 bases each). Per the germline V gene, CDR1 is SGHRS and CDR2 is YFSETQ. V gave up 2 bases and J gave up 3 bases, with 14 bases separating them. The CDR3 consists of 15 residues. The CDR3 nucleotides are TGCGCCAGCAGCTTACAGGGCGGGGACAAAGAGACCCAGTACTTC. Its translation: CASSLQGGDKETQYF.

The chain has TRBV6-2 or TRBV6-3 and TRBJ2-2; no firm D call. The V gene's germline CDR1 is MNHEY and CDR2 SVGEGT. CDR3 size: 12 residues. Trimming took off 5 bases at V and 6 bases at J, with 7 bases between the two ends. The CDR3 nucleotides read TGTGCCAGCAGTAAGGTTGCCGGGGAGCTGTTTTTT. Residues: CASSKVAGELFF.

CDR3 DNA: TGCAGTGCTACGGGGGTGGCAGGGAGAGAGACCCAGTACTTC. This codes for CSATGVAGRETQYF. This chain joins TRBV20-1 and TRBJ2-5; D might be TRBD2 (6 bases). Trimming took 4 bases from V and 4 from J, leaving 16 bases between them. The CDR3 has 14 residues. CDR1 is DFQATT and CDR2 is SNEGSKA in the germline V gene (reference sequence).

This chain links TRBV7-9 with TRBJ2-4; 7 positions agree with TRBD2. Germline V gives CDR1 SEHNR, CDR2 FQNEAQ (reference sequence). The CDR3 extends over 16 amino acids. Losses at the gene ends were 5 bases for V and 3 bases for J; bases not matched to a gene: 10. The CDR3 loop reads CASSRAGLSGKNIQYF. The CDR3 coding sequence is TGTGCCAGCAGCCGAGCGGGACTTTCAGGCAAAAACATTCAGTACTTC.

The chain couples TRBV6-6 to TRBJ1-5; 8 bases agree with TRBD1. The germline gives CDR1 MNHNY, CDR2 SVGAGI (reference sequence). The CDR3 consists of 14 residues. After removal of 2 bases from V and 4 bases from J, the junction contained 1 base not matched to a gene. DNA of the CDR3: TGTGCCAGCAGTTACCGGGACAGGAATCAGCCCCAGCATTTT. Translated, it gives CASSYRDRNQPQHF.

The rearrangement joins TRBV29-1 to TRBJ1-1; 9 bases are shared with TRBD1. J was trimmed by 6 bases and V by 7 bases; bases with no gene match: 12. The germline V gene has CDR1 SQVTM and CDR2 ANQGSEA. This CDR3 spans 14 amino acids. In DNA form, the CDR3 reads TGCAGCGGTTCTTTGACAGGGGGAAAGGCTGAAGCTTTCTTT. This codes for CSGSLTGGKAEAFF.

The chain recombines TRBV29-1 with TRBJ1-5; no clear D. CDR1 and CDR2 (germline): SQVTM, ANQGSEA. The length of the CDR3 is 15 residues. V dropped 4 bases and J dropped 4 bases, with 17 bases sitting between them. In DNA form, the CDR3 reads TGCAGCGTTGTGGTGGCGCAGGCGGGGAATCAGCCCCAGCATTTT. Its translation: CSVVVAQAGNQPQHF. Full variable domain (rest looked up from reference TRBV29-1 and TRBJ1-5): SAVISQKPSRDICQRGTSLTIQCQVDSQVTMMFWYRQQPGQSLTLIATANQGSEATYESGFVIDKFPISRPNLTFSTLTVSNMSPEDSSIYLCSVVVAQAGNQPQHFGDGTRLSIL.

The V and J genes are TRBV27 and TRBJ1-4; 9 bases map to TRBD1. The CDR3 extends over 16 amino acids. CDR1 is MNHEY, CDR2 SMNVEV, per germline (reference sequence). The ends lost 4 bases at V and 3 bases at J; junction bases unmatched: 6. CDR3 in DNA: TGTGCCAGCAGTTCACTACAGGGGGCAGCTAATGAAAAACTGTTTTTT. Protein: CASSSLQGAANEKLFF. Full variable domain (remainder filled in from reference TRBV27 and TRBJ1-4): EAQVTQNPRYLITVTGKKLTVTCSQNMNHEYMSWYRQDPGLGLRQIYYSMNVEVTDKGDVPEGYKVSRKEKRNFPLILESPSPNQTSLYFCASSSLQGAANEKLFFGSGTQLSVL.